What follows are 20 T cell receptor beta chains derived from one specimen sequenced in a study of blood T cell repertoires in COVID-19. TCRdb keeps only in-frame clones here, not all; method: immunoSEQ multiplex PCR. The sample yields around 31,000 clones, around 89% seen once. The sample was peripheral blood. The receptors here all came from a man between 60 and 75 years old with acute or convalescent COVID-19.

The V and J genes are TRBV10-3 and TRBJ2-1; 10 bases are a match to TRBD2. CDR3 length: 17 residues. The germline V gene encodes CDR1 ENHRY and CDR2 SYGVKD. V shed 2 bases, J shed 8 bases, and the junction held 12 bases outside the gene matches. CDR3 sequence reads: CAISEPGRASGGYEQFF. CDR3 nucleotides: TGTGCCATCAGTGAGCCGGGGAGGGCTAGCGGGGGTTATGAGCAGTTCTTC.

The rearrangement joins TRBV5-1 to TRBJ1-1; no reliable D call. Germline V gives CDR1 SGHRS, CDR2 YFSETQ. Deletions cut 1 base from V and 1 base from J, with 8 bases between. This CDR3 contains 14 residues. As DNA, the CDR3 is TGCGCCAGCAGCTTGTCACCAGAGAACACTGAAGCTTTCTTT. It codes for CASSLSPENTEAFF.

The rearrangement uses TRBV7-9 and TRBJ2-2, with TRBD2 matching 9 bases. This CDR3 has 17 amino acids. The V segment lost 5 bases and the J segment 2 bases; nucleotides outside the gene matches: 9. Germline CDR1 SEHNR, CDR2 FQNEAQ (reference sequence). The CDR3 nucleotides read TGTGCCAGCAGCCCCCAACCCGGGACTAGCAACACCGGGGAGCTGTTTTTT. Translated: CASSPQPGTSNTGELFF.

The chain couples TRBV5-1 to TRBJ1-1; D gene ambiguous. With 0 bases removed from V and 8 bases from J, the gap between germline ends came to 14 bases. Germline V CDR1 and CDR2: SGHRS, YFSETQ. There are 14 residues in the CDR3. This CDR3 is CASSLEARGGEAFF. In DNA form, the CDR3 reads TGCGCCAGCAGCTTGGAGGCACGAGGAGGAGAAGCTTTCTTT.

The chain carries TRBV6-4 and TRBJ1-6; TRBD1 agrees at 8 bases. The CDR3 spans 13 residues. Germline-derived CDR1 and CDR2 are MRHNA and SNTAGT. The junction had 0 bases not matched to a gene; V was cut back by 6 bases and J by 5 bases. The CDR3 DNA is TGTGCCAGCAGGACAGGGGATAATTCACCCCTCCACTTT. This encodes CASRTGDNSPLHF.

This chain uses TRBV29-1 with TRBJ1-1; D is unclear. The CDR3 spans 14 residues. V shed 3 bases and J shed 0 bases, with 11 bases lying between them. Germline V CDR1 and CDR2: SQVTM, ANQGSEA. The CDR3 spells CSVDLRRMNTEAFF. The CDR3 DNA sequence: TGCAGCGTTGACCTCAGGAGGATGAACACTGAAGCTTTCTTT.

As DNA, the CDR3 is TGTGCCATCAGTCCACAGGGTGTTAGCACTGAAGCTTTCTTT. It yields the protein CAISPQGVSTEAFF. The chain uses TRBV10-3 and TRBJ1-1; possible D gene TRBD1, 6 bases. This CDR3 region has 14 residues. The V gene lost 5 bases and the J gene lost 4 bases, with 14 bases spanning the gap. Germline V lookup: CDR1 ENHRY, CDR2 SYGVKD.

The V call is TRBV27, the J call TRBJ1-1, with 8 bases identical to TRBD1. Unmatched junction bases numbered 6, after V lost 0 bases and J lost 3 bases. The CDR3 runs to 16 residues. Germline V gene data show CDR1 as MNHEY and CDR2 as SMNVEV (reference sequence). The CDR3 spells CASSLSWQGADTEAFF. The CDR3 DNA follows: TGTGCCAGCAGTTTATCGTGGCAGGGGGCGGACACTGAAGCTTTCTTT.

The chain combines TRBV21-1 with TRBJ2-5; TRBD2, the table's D call, was not compared with the DNA. TRBV21-1 constitutes a pseudogene. This CDR3 comprises 16 residues. The chain's CDR3 is CASSKVRVGRGETQYF. Written as DNA, the CDR3 is TGTGCCAGCAGCAAAGTCAGAGTCGGCCGGGGAGAGACCCAGTACTTC.

The chain couples TRBV6-5 to TRBJ1-2; 8 bases agree with TRBD1. Germline V gene data show CDR1 as MNHEY and CDR2 as SVGAGI. Unmatched junction bases numbered 3, after V lost 4 bases and J lost 8 bases. This CDR3 comprises 12 residues. In nucleotides, the CDR3 is TGTGCCAGCAGTTCCACAGGGGGGGGCTACACCTTC. Protein: CASSSTGGGYTF.

The V and J genes are TRBV10-3 and TRBJ2-7, with TRBD2 matching 9 bases. Germline assignment: CDR1 ENHRY and CDR2 SYGVKD. The CDR3 contains 17 residues. Unmatched junction bases numbered 8, after V lost 2 bases and J lost 0 bases. The CDR3: CAISENVLSGSSYEQYF. In nucleotides, the CDR3 is TGTGCCATCAGTGAGAACGTGCTTAGCGGGAGCTCCTACGAGCAGTACTTC.

The chain couples TRBV9 to TRBJ1-5; maybe TRBD1 (6 bases). The V and J ends lost 2 bases and 0 bases respectively, with 9 bases between them. In germline, CDR1 is SGDLS, CDR2 YYNGEE. This CDR3 has 15 residues. CDR3: CASSVDSVSNQPQHF. CDR3 nucleotides: TGTGCCAGCAGCGTGGACAGCGTTAGCAATCAGCCCCAGCATTTT.

This chain uses TRBV19 with TRBJ1-4; maybe TRBD1 (5 bases). V lost 3 bases, J lost 3 bases, and 11 bases lay in between. Germline V gene sequence: CDR1 LNHDA, CDR2 SQIVND (reference sequence). CDR3 length equals 15 residues. CDR3 sequence: CASSMRGSPNEKLFF. The CDR3 DNA reads TGTGCCAGTAGTATGCGGGGCAGCCCTAATGAAAAACTGTTTTTT.

V gene TRBV18 combines with J gene TRBJ2-7, with D unclear. CDR1 is KGHSH and CDR2 is LQKENI in the germline V gene. The CDR3 extends over 16 amino acids. The V end lost 3 bases, the J end lost 3 bases, and 18 bases lay between the germline ends. CDR3 region: CASSPPTIAGFYEQYF. CDR3 in DNA: TGTGCCAGCTCACCCCCTACGATAGCTGGCTTCTACGAGCAGTACTTC. Drawing the rest from reference TRBV18 and TRBJ2-7, the complete variable domain is NAGVMQNPRHLVRRRGQEARLRCSPMKGHSHVYWYRQLPEEGLKFMVYLQKENIIDESGMPKERFSAEFPKEGPSILRIQQVVRGDSAAYFCASSPPTIAGFYEQYFGPGTRLTVT.

The chain links TRBV5-5 to TRBJ1-2, with 9 bases identical to TRBD1. Looked up from germline, CDR1 is SGHKS and CDR2 is YYEKEE (reference sequence). CDR3 size: 16 residues. Germline trimming cut 3 bases from V and 2 bases from J; bases unmatched to any gene: 8. In DNA, the CDR3 is TGTGCCAGCAGCTGGGGACAGGGTACTTCGAACTATGGCTACACCTTC. Its translation: CASSWGQGTSNYGYTF.

The chain carries TRBV7-2 and TRBJ2-5; tentatively, D is TRBD2 (6 bases). The CDR3 loop spans 14 amino acids. Looked up from germline, CDR1 is SGHTA and CDR2 is FQGNSA. Trimming left V 3 bases short and J 2 bases short, with 10 bases between. DNA for the CDR3: TGTGCCAGCAGCTTTAGCGGCTTACAAGAGACCCAGTACTTC. Its translation: CASSFSGLQETQYF.

The chain recombines TRBV5-6 with TRBJ2-5; D remains ambiguous. Germline V gene lookup returns CDR1 SGHDT and CDR2 YYEEEE. The CDR3 is 16 residues long. V dropped 3 bases and J dropped 1 base, with 16 bases sitting between them. DNA for the CDR3: TGTGCCAGCAGCTCGTTGTCAGCGCCCCTCCAAGAGACCCAGTACTTC. Translated, it gives CASSSLSAPLQETQYF.

The chain uses TRBV7-9 and TRBJ2-1; 12 bases are shared with TRBD2. V lost 1 base to trimming and J lost 0 bases; unmatched junction nucleotides: 7. From germline, CDR1 is SEHNR and CDR2 FQNEAQ (reference sequence). This CDR3 comprises 19 residues. The CDR3 DNA reads TGTGCCAGCAGCTTAGTTGCTAGCGGGAGGGCGGCCTCCTACAATGAGCAGTTCTTC. It specifies CASSLVASGRAASYNEQFF.

The chain is built from TRBV3-1 (or the pseudogene TRBV3-2) and TRBJ1-4; D remains ambiguous. From germline, CDR1 is LGHDT and CDR2 YNNKEL (reference sequence). This CDR3 contains 15 residues. V was clipped by 4 bases and J by 0 bases, with 9 bases between them. The CDR3 DNA is TGTGCCAGCAGCCCCGAGGCAGCAACTAATGAAAAACTGTTTTTT. Translation gives CASSPEAATNEKLFF.

This chain uses TRBV5-1 with TRBJ2-3; weak D call: TRBD2 (6 bases). The CDR3 is made up of 17 amino acids. V dropped 0 bases and J dropped 3 bases, with 17 bases sitting between them. CDR1 SGHRS and CDR2 YFSETQ come from the germline V gene. CDR3 protein: CASSLDGSVMRTDTQYF. DNA of the CDR3: TGCGCCAGCAGCTTGGACGGGAGCGTAATGAGGACAGATACGCAGTATTTT. Drawing the rest from reference TRBV5-1 and TRBJ2-3, the complete variable domain is KAGVTQTPRYLIKTRGQQVTLSCSPISGHRSVSWYQQTPGQGLQFLFEYFSETQRNKGNFPGRFSGRQFSNSRSEMNVSTLELGDSALYLCASSLDGSVMRTDTQYFGPGTRLTVL.